This is a list of T cell receptor beta chains from one sample in a study of blood T cell repertoires in COVID-19. Produced via immunoSEQ multiplex PCR; TCRdb's table is partial and in-frame only. The sample consists of about 62,000 clones, approximately 90% of them appearing once. The specimen sequenced was peripheral blood. The origin of the receptors is a woman in her fifties or sixties with COVID-19, enrolled during active disease. Both conserved end residues are part of each CDR3. D genes are given only for firm matches. Only some rows state a clone size, as once, few, many or a class for expanded clones.

d_call: TRBD1; clone_size: once; j_call: TRBJ1-2; cdr3_length: 16; v_call: TRBV6-5; cdr3_aa: CASSYRTGTGGRGYTF; cdr3_nt: TGTGCCAGCAGTTACCGGACCGGGACAGGGGGACGGGGCTACACCTTC
d_call: .; clone_size: .; j_call: TRBJ1-4; cdr3_length: 12; v_call: TRBV19; cdr3_aa: CASSIRGEKLFF; cdr3_nt: TGTGCCAGTAGTATCCGGGGTGAAAAACTGTTTTTT
d_call: TRBD1; clone_size: .; j_call: TRBJ1-2; cdr3_length: 15; v_call: TRBV7-8; cdr3_aa: CASSPPTGTGHGYTF; cdr3_nt: TGTGCCAGCAGCCCTCCCACGGGGACAGGGCATGGCTACACCTTC
d_call: .; clone_size: .; j_call: TRBJ2-7; cdr3_length: 13; v_call: TRBV10-3; cdr3_aa: CAISESETNEQYF; cdr3_nt: TGTGCCATCAGTGAGTCGGAGACCAACGAGCAGTACTTC
d_call: TRBD1; clone_size: .; j_call: TRBJ2-7; cdr3_length: 15; v_call: TRBV19; cdr3_aa: CASSMPGQGSYEQYF; cdr3_nt: TGTGCCAGTAGTATGCCGGGACAGGGCTCCTACGAGCAGTACTTC
d_call: TRBD2; clone_size: .; j_call: TRBJ2-7; cdr3_length: 13; v_call: TRBV24-1; cdr3_aa: CATRLAETYEQYF; cdr3_nt: TGTGCCACCCGACTAGCGGAAACCTACGAGCAGTACTTC
d_call: .; clone_size: few; j_call: TRBJ2-1; cdr3_length: 15; v_call: TRBV15; cdr3_aa: CATSRVVGRYNEQFF; cdr3_nt: TGTGCCACCAGCAGAGTGGTGGGGAGGTACAATGAGCAGTTCTTC
d_call: TRBD1; clone_size: .; j_call: TRBJ2-7; cdr3_length: 15; v_call: TRBV7-2; cdr3_aa: CASSLSTTGDYEQYF; cdr3_nt: TGTGCCAGCAGCTTATCTACGACAGGGGACTACGAGCAGTACTTC
d_call: TRBD1; clone_size: .; j_call: TRBJ2-7; cdr3_length: 15; v_call: TRBV27; cdr3_aa: CASSFHGTGGYEQYF; cdr3_nt: TGTGCCAGCAGTTTCCACGGGACAGGGGGCTACGAGCAGTACTTC
d_call: TRBD2; clone_size: .; j_call: TRBJ2-7; cdr3_length: 16; v_call: TRBV5-4; cdr3_aa: CASTIGLAGPIYEQYF; cdr3_nt: TGTGCCAGCACCATCGGACTAGCGGGACCCATCTACGAGCAGTACTTC
d_call: .; clone_size: .; j_call: TRBJ1-1; cdr3_length: 13; v_call: TRBV24-1; cdr3_aa: CATSMTANTEAFF; cdr3_nt: TGTGCCACCAGTATGACTGCGAACACTGAAGCTTTCTTT
d_call: TRBD2; clone_size: .; j_call: TRBJ2-7; cdr3_length: 16; v_call: TRBV5-4; cdr3_aa: CASSVLRTSGPYEQYF; cdr3_nt: TGTGCCAGCAGCGTACTCCGGACTAGCGGTCCCTACGAGCAGTACTTC
d_call: .; clone_size: .; j_call: TRBJ1-1; cdr3_length: 18; v_call: TRBV28; cdr3_aa: CASSLRIRDIVWNTEAFF; cdr3_nt: TGTGCCAGCAGTTTACGTATTCGGGACATCGTTTGGAACACTGAAGCTTTCTTT
d_call: .; clone_size: .; j_call: TRBJ1-4; cdr3_length: 15; v_call: TRBV7-2; cdr3_aa: CASSLYFQGGEKLFF; cdr3_nt: TGTGCCAGCAGCTTATATTTCCAGGGAGGGGAAAAACTGTTTTTT
d_call: TRBD1; clone_size: once; j_call: TRBJ1-4; cdr3_length: 16; v_call: TRBV4-3; cdr3_aa: CASSQAGQEPSEKLFF; cdr3_nt: TGCGCCAGCAGCCAGGCAGGACAGGAGCCAAGTGAAAAACTGTTTTTT
d_call: TRBD2; clone_size: .; j_call: TRBJ2-5; cdr3_length: 16; v_call: TRBV7-2; cdr3_aa: CASSPGSGRAQETQYF; cdr3_nt: TGTGCCAGCAGCCCCGGTAGCGGGAGGGCCCAAGAGACCCAGTACTTC
d_call: .; clone_size: .; j_call: TRBJ2-5; cdr3_length: 14; v_call: TRBV19; cdr3_aa: CASSIRNRQETQYF; cdr3_nt: TGTGCCAGTAGTATTCGTAACAGGCAAGAGACCCAGTACTTC
d_call: TRBD1; clone_size: .; j_call: TRBJ1-1; cdr3_length: 14; v_call: TRBV6-1; cdr3_aa: CASTEGQANTEAFF; cdr3_nt: TGTGCCAGCACTGAAGGACAGGCCAACACTGAAGCTTTCTTT
d_call: .; clone_size: .; j_call: TRBJ1-2; cdr3_length: 14; v_call: TRBV5-1; cdr3_aa: CASSLAGPHYGYTF; cdr3_nt: TGCGCCAGCAGCTTGGCCGGTCCTCACTATGGCTACACCTTC
d_call: .; clone_size: .; j_call: TRBJ1-4; cdr3_length: 13; v_call: TRBV6-6; cdr3_aa: CASTKGTNEKLFF; cdr3_nt: TGTGCCAGCACCAAGGGGACTAATGAAAAACTGTTTTTT
d_call: .; clone_size: .; j_call: TRBJ2-1; cdr3_length: 11; v_call: TRBV7-2; cdr3_aa: CASSSESEQFF; cdr3_nt: TGTGCCAGCAGCTCAGAATCGGAGCAGTTCTTC
d_call: TRBD1; clone_size: .; j_call: TRBJ1-5; cdr3_length: 13; v_call: TRBV6-6; cdr3_aa: CASSPGTGRAQHF; cdr3_nt: TGTGCCAGCAGCCCGGGGACAGGGAGGGCCCAGCATTTT
d_call: TRBD2; clone_size: .; j_call: TRBJ2-3; cdr3_length: 19; v_call: TRBV4-2; cdr3_aa: CASSQDSGTSGLSQDTQYF; cdr3_nt: TGTGCCAGCAGCCAAGATAGCGGGACTAGCGGCCTTTCCCAGGATACGCAGTATTTT
d_call: .; clone_size: .; j_call: TRBJ2-5; cdr3_length: 16; v_call: TRBV28; cdr3_aa: CASSFPVTDLQETQYF; cdr3_nt: TGTGCCAGCAGTTTCCCCGTAACAGATTTACAAGAGACCCAGTACTTC
d_call: .; clone_size: .; j_call: TRBJ1-4; cdr3_length: 17; v_call: TRBV21-1; cdr3_aa: CASSKLGAWTGFEKLFF; cdr3_nt: TGTGCCAGCAGCAAGTTGGGGGCCTGGACAGGGTTTGAAAAACTGTTTTTT
d_call: .; clone_size: .; j_call: TRBJ2-2; cdr3_length: 16; v_call: TRBV4-1; cdr3_aa: CASSQDLLGRVGELFF; cdr3_nt: TGCGCCAGCAGCCAAGACCTGCTGGGCAGGGTAGGGGAGCTGTTTTTT
d_call: .; clone_size: .; j_call: TRBJ1-5; cdr3_length: 12; v_call: TRBV28; cdr3_aa: CASRQQPLPQHF; cdr3_nt: TGTGCCAGCAGACAACAGCCATTGCCCCAGCATTTT
d_call: TRBD1; clone_size: .; j_call: TRBJ1-5; cdr3_length: 13; v_call: TRBV19; cdr3_aa: CASSRTGYQPQHF; cdr3_nt: TGTGCCAGTAGCAGGACAGGGTATCAGCCCCAGCATTTT
d_call: TRBD2; clone_size: .; j_call: TRBJ2-7; cdr3_length: 15; v_call: TRBV7-2; cdr3_aa: CASSTPGGRSYEQYF; cdr3_nt: TGTGCCAGCAGCACCCCGGGAGGGAGGTCCTACGAGCAGTACTTC
d_call: .; clone_size: .; j_call: TRBJ2-5; cdr3_length: 13; v_call: TRBV19; cdr3_aa: CASREGSWETQYF; cdr3_nt: TGTGCCAGTAGGGAGGGGAGCTGGGAGACCCAGTACTTC
d_call: .; clone_size: .; j_call: TRBJ2-5; cdr3_length: 11; v_call: TRBV12-3/TRBV12-4; cdr3_aa: CASSPGETQYF; cdr3_nt: TGTGCCAGCAGTCCCGGAGAGACCCAGTACTTC
d_call: .; clone_size: .; j_call: TRBJ1-1; cdr3_length: 13; v_call: TRBV19; cdr3_aa: CASRVRGDTEAFF; cdr3_nt: TGTGCCAGTAGGGTACGAGGCGACACTGAAGCTTTCTTT
d_call: .; clone_size: .; j_call: TRBJ1-5; cdr3_length: 16; v_call: TRBV28; cdr3_aa: CASTAPRGSSNQPQHF; cdr3_nt: TGTGCCAGCACCGCCCCCAGGGGCTCGAGCAATCAGCCCCAGCATTTT
d_call: .; clone_size: few; j_call: TRBJ2-3; cdr3_length: 13; v_call: TRBV5-4; cdr3_aa: CASTLPSTDTQYF; cdr3_nt: TGTGCCAGCACCCTCCCTAGCACAGATACGCAGTATTTT
d_call: .; clone_size: .; j_call: TRBJ1-5; cdr3_length: 15; v_call: TRBV6-5; cdr3_aa: CASSPRHVSNQPQHF; cdr3_nt: TGTGCCAGCAGTCCCCGACACGTCAGCAATCAGCCCCAGCATTTT
d_call: TRBD2; clone_size: few; j_call: TRBJ2-7; cdr3_length: 14; v_call: TRBV7-8; cdr3_aa: CASSLLAGVGEQYF; cdr3_nt: TGTGCCAGCAGCTTACTAGCGGGAGTAGGAGAGCAGTACTTC
d_call: .; clone_size: .; j_call: TRBJ1-5; cdr3_length: 12; v_call: TRBV19; cdr3_aa: CASSADPQPQHF; cdr3_nt: TGTGCCAGTAGCGCGGATCCCCAGCCCCAGCATTTT
d_call: .; clone_size: .; j_call: TRBJ2-1; cdr3_length: 13; v_call: TRBV5-1; cdr3_aa: CASSPFGESEQFF; cdr3_nt: TGCGCCAGCAGCCCTTTCGGGGAATCTGAGCAGTTCTTC
d_call: .; clone_size: .; j_call: TRBJ2-5; cdr3_length: 14; v_call: TRBV24-1; cdr3_aa: CATSDPGIRETQYF; cdr3_nt: TGTGCCACCAGTGATCCAGGGATTCGAGAGACCCAGTACTTC
d_call: .; clone_size: .; j_call: TRBJ2-1; cdr3_length: 13; v_call: TRBV29-1; cdr3_aa: CSVGQGLNNEQFF; cdr3_nt: TGCAGCGTGGGGCAGGGGCTCAACAATGAGCAGTTCTTC
d_call: TRBD1; clone_size: once; j_call: TRBJ2-7; cdr3_length: 16; v_call: TRBV19; cdr3_aa: CASSRTRTGSAYEQYF; cdr3_nt: TGTGCCAGTAGTAGAACTCGGACAGGGTCTGCCTACGAGCAGTACTTC